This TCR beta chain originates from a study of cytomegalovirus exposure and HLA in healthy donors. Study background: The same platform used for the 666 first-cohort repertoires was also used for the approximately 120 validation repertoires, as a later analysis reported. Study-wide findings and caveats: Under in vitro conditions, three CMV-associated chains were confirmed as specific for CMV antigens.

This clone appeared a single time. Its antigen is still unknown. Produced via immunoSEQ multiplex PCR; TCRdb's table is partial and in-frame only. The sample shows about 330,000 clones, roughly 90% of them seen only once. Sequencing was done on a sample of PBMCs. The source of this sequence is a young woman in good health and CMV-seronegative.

CDR3: CASSLRLAEINEQFF. The CDR3 DNA follows: TGTGCCAGCAGCTTAAGACTAGCGGAGATCAATGAGCAGTTCTTC. The V gene is TRBV7-3, the J gene TRBJ2-1; 9 bases line up with TRBD2. CDR3 length: 15 amino acids. Trimming at V came to 1 base and at J to 6 bases, leaving 4 bases not matched to a gene. The germline CDR1 and CDR2 sequences are SGHTA and FQGTGA.